Described below is a single T cell receptor (beta chain) sequence and its context. What it binds is unknown. This sample was included in a study of blood T cells in healthy people across ages. This CDR3 is built from 14 residues. Germline-derived CDR1 and CDR2 are DFQATT and SNEGSKA (reference sequence). J lost 4 bases, V lost 1 base, and 4 bases had no gene match. Whole-study findings and limits: There were more naive CD4+ cells and higher diversity in long-lived donors than in aged donors.

A J-beta primer mix and a sample-barcoded 5' primer were used in a second PCR of about 6 to 12 cycles. Each cDNA molecule, via a template-switch adaptor with 12 random nucleotides, was tagged. A single record per CDR3 protein comes from TCRdb applying MiXCR to the 5' RACE reads. The sample lists approximately 1.5 million distinct CDR3 sequences; 30% to 35% were seen once. The specimen was blood. The chain joins TRBV20-1 to TRBJ1-2, with 9 nucleotides matching TRBD1. The receptor comes from a woman in her twenties or thirties in good health. CDR3 in DNA: TGCAGTGCTAGAGGGGGACAGGGTAGCTATGGCTACACCTTC. Protein: CSARGGQGSYGYTF.